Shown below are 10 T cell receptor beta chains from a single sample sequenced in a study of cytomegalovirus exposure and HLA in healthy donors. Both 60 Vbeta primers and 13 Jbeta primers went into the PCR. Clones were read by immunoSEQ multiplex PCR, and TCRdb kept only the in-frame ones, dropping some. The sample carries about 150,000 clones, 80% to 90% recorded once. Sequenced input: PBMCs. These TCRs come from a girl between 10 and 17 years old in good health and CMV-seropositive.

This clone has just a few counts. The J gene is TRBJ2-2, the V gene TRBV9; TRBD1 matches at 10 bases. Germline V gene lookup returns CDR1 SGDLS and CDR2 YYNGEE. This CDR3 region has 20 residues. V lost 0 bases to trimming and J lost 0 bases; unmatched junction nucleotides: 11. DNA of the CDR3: TGTGCCAGCAGCGTAGAACCCGGGACAGGGGAATTAACGAACACCGGGGAGCTGTTTTTT. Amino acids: CASSVEPGTGELTNTGELFF.

The CDR3 DNA follows: TGTGCCAGCTCACCATACGAGGGAGCCTATGGCTACACCTTC. It specifies CASSPYEGAYGYTF. The chain carries TRBV18 and TRBJ1-2; D gene uncertain. V was cut by 2 bases and J by 4 bases, with 11 bases left in between. This CDR3 region has 14 residues. Germline V lookup: CDR1 KGHSH, CDR2 LQKENI.

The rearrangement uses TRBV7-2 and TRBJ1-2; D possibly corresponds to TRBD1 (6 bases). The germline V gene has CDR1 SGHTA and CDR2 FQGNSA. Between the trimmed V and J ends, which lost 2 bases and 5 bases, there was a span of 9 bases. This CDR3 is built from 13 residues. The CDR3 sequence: CASSLHREYGYTF. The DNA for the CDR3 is TGTGCCAGCAGCTTACACAGGGAATATGGCTACACCTTC.

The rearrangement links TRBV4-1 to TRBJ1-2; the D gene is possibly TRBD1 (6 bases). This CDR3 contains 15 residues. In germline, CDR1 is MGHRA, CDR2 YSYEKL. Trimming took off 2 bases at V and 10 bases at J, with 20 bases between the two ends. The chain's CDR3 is CASSQMPQGRWDYTF. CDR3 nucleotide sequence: TGCGCCAGCAGCCAAATGCCACAGGGTAGGTGGGACTACACCTTC.

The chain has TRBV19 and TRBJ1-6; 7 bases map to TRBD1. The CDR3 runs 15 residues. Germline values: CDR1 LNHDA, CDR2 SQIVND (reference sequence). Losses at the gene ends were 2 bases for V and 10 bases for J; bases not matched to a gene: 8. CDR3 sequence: CASSILGQLASPLHF. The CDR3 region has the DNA TGTGCCAGTAGTATACTGGGACAGTTAGCCTCACCCCTCCACTTT.

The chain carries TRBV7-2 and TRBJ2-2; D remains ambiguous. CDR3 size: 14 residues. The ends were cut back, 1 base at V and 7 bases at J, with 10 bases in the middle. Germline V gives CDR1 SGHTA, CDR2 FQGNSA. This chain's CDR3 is CASSLGGLLGELFF. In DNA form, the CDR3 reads TGTGCCAGCAGCTTAGGCGGTCTCCTCGGGGAGCTGTTTTTT.

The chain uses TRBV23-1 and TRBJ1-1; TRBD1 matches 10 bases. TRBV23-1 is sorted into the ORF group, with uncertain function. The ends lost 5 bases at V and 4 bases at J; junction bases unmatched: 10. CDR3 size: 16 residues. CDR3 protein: CASSEPRQGAVTEAFF. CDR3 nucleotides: TGCGCCAGCAGTGAACCCCGACAGGGGGCGGTCACTGAAGCTTTCTTT.

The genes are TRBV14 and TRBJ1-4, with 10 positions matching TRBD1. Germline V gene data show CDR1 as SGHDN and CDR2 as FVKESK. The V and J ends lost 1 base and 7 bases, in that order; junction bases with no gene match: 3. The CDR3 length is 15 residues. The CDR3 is CASSQAGTGAEKLFF. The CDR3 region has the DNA TGTGCCAGCAGCCAAGCCGGGACAGGGGCTGAAAAACTGTTTTTT.

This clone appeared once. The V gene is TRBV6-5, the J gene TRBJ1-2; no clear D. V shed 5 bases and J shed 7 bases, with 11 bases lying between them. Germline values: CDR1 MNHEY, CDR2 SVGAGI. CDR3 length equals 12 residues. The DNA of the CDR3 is TGTGCCAGCAGTCGGCTGGAGGGTGGCTACACCTTC. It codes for CASSRLEGGYTF.

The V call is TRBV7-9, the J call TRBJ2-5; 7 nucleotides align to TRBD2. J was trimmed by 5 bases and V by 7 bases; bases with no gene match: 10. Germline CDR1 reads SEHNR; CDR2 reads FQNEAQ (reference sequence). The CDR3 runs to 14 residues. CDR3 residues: CASKDNTSVETQYF. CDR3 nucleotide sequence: TGTGCCAGCAAAGACAATACTAGCGTTGAGACCCAGTACTTC.